This entry describes one T cell receptor beta chain. These data are taken from a study of blood T cell repertoires in COVID-19. Whole-study context: Collection of acute and convalescent COVID-19 samples took place in the United States, Italy and Spain.

In the original analysis: Using reference gene primer amplification, nucleated cell counts were estimated. The repertoire was sequenced with immunoSEQ multiplex PCR; TCRdb's copy has only in-frame clones and lacks some. That table is the source of V, J and clone size, and D and trimming were worked out from the DNA. The profile shows nearly 200,000 clones, 70% to 90% of them singletons. The cohort comprised adults aged 18 to 89 years residing in 20 to 25 US areas. Donors of Cohort 3 who recovered were those that had two negative PCRs, clearance, or symptom resolution. V was cut by 5 bases and J by 4 bases, with 16 bases left in between. CDR3 size: 14 residues. Germline V gene lookup returns CDR1 SGHRS and CDR2 YFSETQ.

The TCR was taken from a woman between 18 and 30 years old who had recovered from COVID-19. Sequences were obtained from PBMCs or T cells enriched from blood (not recorded which). The chain uses TRBV5-1 and TRBJ2-7; D gene uncertain. The CDR3 coding sequence is TGCGCCAGCAGATTAACAGAAGGTTGGTACGAGCAGTACTTC. The encoded protein is CASRLTEGWYEQYF.